What follows are 31 T cell receptor beta chains derived from one specimen sequenced in a study of blood T cell repertoires in COVID-19. Only in-frame clones appear in the TCRdb table, and some are missing; sequencing was by immunoSEQ multiplex PCR. This table has approximately 90,000 clones, 65% to 85% appearing once. The sample was peripheral blood. These receptors all come from a man older than 75 with active or convalescent COVID-19.

The chain is built from TRBV2 and TRBJ1-2, with D perhaps TRBD1 (5 bases). The ends were cut back, 2 bases at V and 2 bases at J, with 6 bases in the middle. The germline V gene encodes CDR1 SNHLY and CDR2 FYNNEI. This CDR3 spans 13 amino acids. The CDR3: CASSERGNYGYTF. The CDR3 region has the DNA TGTGCCAGCAGTGAACGGGGGAACTATGGCTACACCTTC.

This clone has just a few counts. The chain has TRBV7-8 and TRBJ2-1; 12 bases map to TRBD2. The CDR3 runs 17 residues. Germline V CDR1 and CDR2: SGHVS, FQNEAQ. Trimming took 4 bases from V and 3 from J; bases not matched to a gene: 7. CDR3: CASSSTLTSGSYNEQFF. The DNA for the CDR3 is TGTGCCAGCAGCTCGACCTTGACTAGCGGGAGCTACAATGAGCAGTTCTTC.

V and J are TRBV12-3 or TRBV12-4 and TRBJ2-7, with unresolved D. The CDR3 extends over 11 amino acids. V shed 6 bases and J shed 1 base, with 4 bases lying between them. The CDR3 loop is CASSQSYEQYF. For the CDR3, the DNA is TGTGCCAGCAGCCAGTCCTACGAGCAGTACTTC.

J is TRBJ1-1 and V is TRBV6-5; 7 bases map to TRBD1. There are 15 residues in the CDR3. With V trimmed by 0 bases and J by 2 bases, 3 bases remained unmatched. The germline gives CDR1 MNHEY, CDR2 SVGAGI. For the CDR3, the DNA is TGTGCCAGCAGTTACTCCGGACAGGCCAACACTGAAGCTTTCTTT. This sequence encodes CASSYSGQANTEAFF.

The chain has TRBV5-6 and TRBJ2-7, with no clear D. The CDR3 is 12 amino acids. Trimming took off 0 bases at V and 5 bases at J, with 6 bases between the two ends. The germline V gene has CDR1 SGHDT and CDR2 YYEEEE. CDR3 coding DNA: TGTGCCAGCAGCTTGGACATCCACGAGCAGTACTTC. Protein product: CASSLDIHEQYF. Based on the CDR3 plus reference TRBV5-6 and TRBJ2-7, the full variable domain is DAGVTQSPTHLIKTRGQQVTLRCSPKSGHDTVSWYQQALGQGPQFIFQYYEEEERQRGNFPDRFSGHQFPNYSSELNVNALLLGDSALYLCASSLDIHEQYFGPGTRLTVT.

V is TRBV14 and J is TRBJ1-1; perhaps TRBD1 as D (6 bases). The germline V gene encodes CDR1 SGHDN and CDR2 FVKESK. V was clipped by 6 bases and J by 1 base, with 15 bases between them. The CDR3 loop spans 15 amino acids. The CDR3 here is CASSTPQTGNTEAFF. The DNA of the CDR3 is TGTGCCAGCAGTACTCCTCAGACAGGGAACACTGAAGCTTTCTTT.

The chain combines TRBV2 with TRBJ2-7; 8 nucleotides match TRBD2. Germline CDR1 is SNHLY and CDR2 is FYNNEI. Unmatched junction bases numbered 10, after V lost 8 bases and J lost 4 bases. The CDR3 has 14 amino acids. As DNA, the CDR3 is TGTGCCAGCCGACGGGGGGGCCTGAGTTACGAGCAGTACTTC. Its protein product is CASRRGGLSYEQYF.

DNA of the CDR3: TGTGCCAGTAGGTTTCGGGGGGCGAGGGATCAGCCCCAGCATTTT. It encodes CASRFRGARDQPQHF. V is TRBV19 and J is TRBJ1-5; a weak D match, TRBD1 (6 bases). CDR3 size: 15 residues. The germline V gene encodes CDR1 LNHDA and CDR2 SQIVND (reference sequence). Trimming removed 6 bases from V and 5 bases from J, with 17 bases in between.

The chain joins TRBV4-1 to TRBJ2-5, with a possible D match to TRBD2 (6 bases). V was pared by 3 bases and J by 0 bases, with 11 bases between. The CDR3 is 15 amino acids. The germline V gene encodes CDR1 MGHRA and CDR2 YSYEKL. CDR3 nucleotide sequence: TGCGCCAGCAGCCACCAGGGACTCAACCAAGAGACCCAGTACTTC. It codes for CASSHQGLNQETQYF.

The rearrangement joins TRBV6-2 or TRBV6-3 to TRBJ2-2; D unclear. Trimming took 4 bases from V and 6 from J, leaving 18 bases between them. Germline-derived CDR1 and CDR2 are MNHEY and SVGEGT. The CDR3 consists of 16 residues. The DNA for the CDR3 is TGTGCCAGCAGTTTACGCCAGAATCGATTGTCCGGGGAGCTGTTTTTT. Translating gives CASSLRQNRLSGELFF.

J is TRBJ2-6 and V is TRBV30; D possibly corresponds to TRBD1 (7 bases). Germline CDR1 and CDR2: GTSNPN and SVGIG (reference sequence). Trimming pared 1 base from V and 0 bases from J, leaving 10 bases between. The CDR3 sequence is 16 residues long. This CDR3 reads CAWSDRGGSGANVLTF. The CDR3 region has the DNA TGTGCCTGGAGTGACAGGGGAGGCTCTGGGGCCAACGTCCTGACTTTC.

This chain uses TRBV10-3 with TRBJ1-2, with D possibly TRBD1 on 6 matching bases. CDR3 size: 11 residues. Trimming removed 5 bases at V and 8 bases at J, with 9 bases between. Germline CDR1 ENHRY, CDR2 SYGVKD. Here the CDR3 DNA reads TGTGCCATCAGTCAACAGGGCGGCTACACCTTC. It encodes CAISQQGGYTF.

The chain carries TRBV6-2 or TRBV6-3 and TRBJ1-6; 11 bases align to TRBD1. Germline CDR1 and CDR2: MNHEY and SVGEGT. Trimming at V came to 5 bases and at J to 11 bases, leaving 8 bases not matched to a gene. CDR3 length: 15 amino acids. DNA of the CDR3: TGTGCCAGCAGTCTTGGGACAGGGGGGCATCCACCCCTCCACTTT. This gives the protein CASSLGTGGHPPLHF.

The chain couples TRBV18 to TRBJ1-5, with 8 bases identical to TRBD1. The germline gives CDR1 KGHSH, CDR2 LQKENI. Germline trimming cut 1 base from V and 6 bases from J; bases unmatched to any gene: 8. The CDR3 is made up of 16 amino acids. The CDR3 region is CASSPLPGQGGQPQHF. CDR3 DNA sequence: TGTGCCAGCTCACCACTCCCCGGACAGGGCGGTCAGCCCCAGCATTTT.

This chain joins TRBV19 and TRBJ2-7, with 7 nucleotides matching TRBD1. J was trimmed by 2 bases and V by 5 bases; bases with no gene match: 6. Germline values: CDR1 LNHDA, CDR2 SQIVND (reference sequence). This CDR3 comprises 14 residues. The CDR3 spells CASSPRQGTYEQYF. CDR3 nucleotide sequence: TGTGCCAGTAGTCCGAGACAGGGAACCTACGAGCAGTACTTC.

The chain recombines TRBV11-2 with TRBJ1-6, with D perhaps TRBD1 (5 bases). This CDR3 has 15 residues. Germline V gives CDR1 SGHAT, CDR2 FQNNGV. V shed 1 base and J shed 5 bases, with 9 bases lying between them. The CDR3 protein is CASSLGQTDNSPLHF. The CDR3 DNA follows: TGTGCCAGCAGCTTAGGACAGACGGATAATTCACCCCTCCACTTT.

The chain is built from TRBV2 and TRBJ2-3; 9 bases are a match to TRBD2. Germline assignment: CDR1 SNHLY and CDR2 FYNNEI. The V segment lost 7 bases and the J segment 2 bases; nucleotides outside the gene matches: 4. The CDR3 totals 14 residues. CDR3 in DNA: TGTGCCAGCAAGGCGGGGGGGACCACAGATACGCAGTATTTT. The encoded protein is CASKAGGTTDTQYF.

The chain joins TRBV27 to TRBJ1-1; possible D gene TRBD1, 5 bases. Trimming shortened V by 6 bases and J by 10 bases, and 15 bases separated the two germline ends. CDR1 and CDR2 (germline): MNHEY, SMNVEV (reference sequence). The CDR3 is 12 amino acids. In nucleotides, the CDR3 is TGTGCCAGCAGGGGGGGTGGCCAGACAGCTTTCTTT. It specifies CASRGGGQTAFF.

The V and J genes are TRBV12-3 or TRBV12-4 and TRBJ2-3, with D unclear. V shed 0 bases and J shed 1 base, with 2 bases lying between them. The CDR3 length is 13 residues. The CDR3 here is CASSLAGTDTQYF. The CDR3 DNA sequence: TGTGCCAGCAGTTTAGCCGGCACAGATACGCAGTATTTT.

The V and J genes are TRBV18 and TRBJ1-1; no firm D call. CDR3 length equals 15 residues. Trimming shortened V by 1 base and J by 1 base, and 10 bases separated the two germline ends. The V gene's germline CDR1 is KGHSH and CDR2 LQKENI. CDR3 region: CASSPLPVPNTEAFF. The CDR3 DNA reads as TGTGCCAGCTCACCACTTCCAGTTCCGAACACTGAAGCTTTCTTT.

Notes on this clone: The sample holds other DNA sequences that translate to the same CDR3. The rearrangement links TRBV7-2 to TRBJ1-1, with a tentative D call TRBD1 (5 bases). Trimming pared 3 bases from V and 1 base from J, leaving 6 bases between. The CDR3 runs 13 residues. Looked up from germline, CDR1 is SGHTA and CDR2 is FQGNSA. In DNA, the CDR3 is TGTGCCAGCAGCTTGACAGAGAACACTGAAGCTTTCTTT. Translating gives CASSLTENTEAFF.

Points on this clone: At one of its ends the junction is not consistent with the germline gene, which may arise from a read error. The V and J genes are TRBV7-7 and TRBJ2-1; unclear D gene. The CDR3 is made up of 15 amino acids. Germline V gives CDR1 SSHAT, CDR2 FNYEAQ (reference sequence). CDR3 sequence (DNA): TGTGCTAGCAGCCCCGACTCGAGCTCCTACAATGAGCAGTTCTTC. Translation gives CASSPDSSSYNEQFF.

The chain joins TRBV19 to TRBJ2-5, with TRBD1 matching over 7 bases. The CDR3 loop spans 14 amino acids. CDR1 and CDR2 (germline): LNHDA, SQIVND (reference sequence). Unmatched junction bases numbered 3, after V lost 4 bases and J lost 1 base. The CDR3 nucleotides read TGTGCCAGTAGTACTACAGGGGCCCAAGAGACCCAGTACTTC. As protein: CASSTTGAQETQYF.

This chain links TRBV19 with TRBJ2-6; tentative D call: TRBD1 (5 bases). Germline V gives CDR1 LNHDA, CDR2 SQIVND (reference sequence). The CDR3 contains 14 residues. The V end lost 9 bases, the J end lost 1 base, and 10 bases lay between the germline ends. The CDR3 spells CASTQGSGANVLTF. In DNA, the CDR3 is TGTGCCAGCACTCAGGGATCTGGGGCCAACGTCCTGACTTTC.

The rearrangement links TRBV5-4 to TRBJ1-1, with 11 bases fitting TRBD1. The V segment lost 4 bases and the J segment 5 bases; nucleotides outside the gene matches: 13. The germline V gene has CDR1 SGHNT and CDR2 YYREEE (reference sequence). The CDR3 is made up of 17 amino acids. Here the CDR3 DNA reads TGTGCCAGCAGCACCGGACAGGGGGCTAGGGTGTCGACTGAAGCTTTCTTT. This codes for CASSTGQGARVSTEAFF.

The chain is built from TRBV19 and TRBJ1-1; 9 bases line up with TRBD1. Germline values: CDR1 LNHDA, CDR2 SQIVND (reference sequence). The V segment lost 1 base and the J segment 4 bases; nucleotides outside the gene matches: 4. The CDR3 covers 15 residues. CDR3 coding DNA: TGTGCCAGTAGTATAGGGGGGACAGGGAGCACTGAAGCTTTCTTT. This codes for CASSIGGTGSTEAFF. The whole variable domain, filled in from reference TRBV19 and TRBJ1-1, reads DGGITQSPKYLFRKEGQNVTLSCEQNLNHDAMYWYRQDPGQGLRLIYYSQIVNDFQKGDIAEGYSVSREKKESFPLTVTSAQKNPTAFYLCASSIGGTGSTEAFFGQGTRLTVV.

The rearrangement links TRBV15 to TRBJ1-2; D is ambiguous. The CDR3 is 15 amino acids. The germline V gene has CDR1 LNHNV and CDR2 YYDKDF (reference sequence). V lost 1 base to trimming and J lost 1 base, with 10 bases between them. The CDR3 protein is CATSRGEGSNYGYTF. The CDR3 bases are TGTGCCACCAGCAGAGGGGAGGGAAGTAACTATGGCTACACCTTC. Full variable domain (rest looked up from reference TRBV15 and TRBJ1-2): DAMVIQNPRYQVTQFGKPVTLSCSQTLNHNVMYWYQQKSSQAPKLLFHYYDKDFNNEADTPDNFQSRRPNTSFCFLDIRSPGLGDTAMYLCATSRGEGSNYGYTFGSGTRLTVV.

V is TRBV20-1 and J is TRBJ2-3; no definite D call. V lost 3 bases and J lost 5, with 6 bases in between. There are 11 residues in the CDR3. Germline V gives CDR1 DFQATT, CDR2 SNEGSKA (reference sequence). CDR3 residues: CSASLEDTQYF. The CDR3 bases are TGCAGTGCTAGTCTAGAAGATACGCAGTATTTT.

The J gene is TRBJ2-6, the V gene TRBV9; TRBD1 is a possible D gene (6 bases). In germline, CDR1 is SGDLS, CDR2 YYNGEE. V was shortened by 2 bases and J by 0 bases, with 6 bases between the two germline ends. This CDR3 is 15 amino acids long. The CDR3 here is CASSVTGSGANVLTF. In nucleotides, the CDR3 is TGTGCCAGCAGCGTGACAGGCTCTGGGGCCAACGTCCTGACTTTC.

The chain carries TRBV25-1 and TRBJ1-3; D is possibly TRBD1 (6 bases). There are 14 residues in the CDR3. Trimming removed 8 bases at V and 2 bases at J, with 13 bases between. CDR1 and CDR2 (germline): MGHDK, SYGVNS. The CDR3 is CASEGVGTGNTIYF. CDR3 sequence (DNA): TGTGCCAGCGAGGGGGTGGGCACTGGAAACACCATATATTTT.

This chain connects TRBV7-9 to TRBJ1-4; D is possibly TRBD1 (6 bases). Between the trimmed V and J ends, which lost 1 base and 8 bases, there was a span of 11 bases. The CDR3 is made up of 14 amino acids. Germline CDR1 and CDR2: SEHNR and FQNEAQ (reference sequence). In nucleotides, the CDR3 is TGTGCCAGCAGCTTAGACAGGGTCCCCGAAAAACTGTTTTTT. This gives the protein CASSLDRVPEKLFF.